These T cell receptor beta chains were read from a single sample in a study of T cell responses to AZD1222 COVID-19 vaccine. Clones were read by immunoSEQ multiplex PCR, and TCRdb kept only the in-frame ones, dropping some. The data show about 110,000 clones, roughly 89% seen once. Sequenced here: peripheral blood, sampled 28 days after the second AZD1222 dose. These TCRs come from an adult who received the AZD1222 COVID-19 vaccine. Each CDR3 is given with its conserved first and last residue. D genes are given only for firm matches. Only some rows state a clone size, as once, few, many or a class for expanded clones.

v_call,j_call,clone_size,d_call,cdr3_aa,cdr3_nt
TRBV11-1,TRBJ2-1,.,TRBD1,CASSTRTGVTYNEQFF,TGTGCCAGCAGCACGAGGACAGGGGTGACCTACAATGAGCAGTTCTTC
TRBV5-1,TRBJ1-3,.,.,CASSFPASSGNTIYF,TGCGCCAGCAGCTTCCCAGCGAGCTCTGGAAACACCATATATTTT
TRBV4-1,TRBJ2-5,.,.,CASSQVARGETQYF,TGCGCCAGCAGCCAAGTGGCGCGAGGGGAGACCCAGTACTTC
TRBV4-1,TRBJ1-2,.,.,CASSQDPSWGSSNYGYTF,TGCGCCAGCAGCCAAGATCCCTCCTGGGGGAGTTCTAACTATGGCTACACCTTC
TRBV6-2/TRBV6-3,TRBJ1-6,.,.,CASSTRQFGSPLHF,TGTGCCAGCAGTACCCGACAGTTCGGTTCACCCCTCCACTTT
TRBV18,TRBJ1-4,.,TRBD1,CASSRSRGLTEKLFF,TGTGCCAGCTCAAGGAGCAGGGGGCTTACGGAAAAACTGTTTTTT
TRBV7-8,TRBJ1-2,once,.,CASSLARAEYGYTF,TGTGCCAGCAGCTTAGCGCGGGCTGAATATGGCTACACCTTC
TRBV28,TRBJ2-1,.,TRBD1,CASSFGDRVSYNEQFF,TGTGCCAGCAGTTTCGGGGACAGGGTCTCCTACAATGAGCAGTTCTTC
TRBV5-1,TRBJ2-1,.,TRBD2,CASSPRGSGIPPDEQFF,TGCGCCAGCAGCCCCCGGGGTAGCGGGATCCCTCCGGATGAGCAGTTCTTC
TRBV11-2,TRBJ1-5,.,TRBD1,CASSQGTAINQPQHF,TGTGCCAGCAGCCAAGGGACAGCCATCAATCAGCCCCAGCATTTT
TRBV7-6,TRBJ2-5,.,.,CASSPTTAHQETQYF,TGTGCCAGCAGCCCTACTACAGCGCACCAAGAGACCCAGTACTTC
TRBV7-2,TRBJ2-7,.,.,CASSSWDTPYF,TGTGCCAGCAGCTCCTGGGACACTCCGTACTTC
TRBV19,TRBJ2-1,.,TRBD2,CASSVSGSPDYNEQFF,TGTGCCAGTAGTGTTAGCGGGAGCCCAGACTACAATGAGCAGTTCTTC
TRBV18,TRBJ2-5,.,TRBD1,CASSQAGQGRQTQYF,TGTGCCAGCTCACAGGCGGGACAGGGTCGCCAGACCCAGTACTTC
TRBV11-2,TRBJ2-7,.,.,CASSSETGRSYEQYF,TGTGCCAGCAGCTCAGAGACAGGTAGAAGCTACGAGCAGTACTTC
TRBV29-1,TRBJ1-4,few,.,CSAGDPGVGEKLFF,TGCAGCGCCGGCGACCCAGGGGTTGGTGAAAAACTGTTTTTT
TRBV9,TRBJ1-3,.,TRBD1,CASSVGDSSGNTIYF,TGTGCCAGCAGCGTAGGGGACAGCTCTGGAAACACCATATATTTT
TRBV7-2,TRBJ2-1,.,TRBD2,CASSLTRLAGGHYEQFF,TGTGCCAGCAGCTTAACTCGACTAGCGGGAGGGCATTATGAGCAGTTCTTC
TRBV2,TRBJ2-1,.,.,CASMAGSSYNEQFF,TGTGCCAGCATGGCCGGGAGCTCCTACAATGAGCAGTTCTTC
TRBV19,TRBJ2-6,.,TRBD1,CASRDRAAGANVLTF,TGTGCCAGTAGGGACAGGGCTGCTGGGGCCAACGTCCTGACTTTC
TRBV28,TRBJ2-5,.,TRBD1,CASSWEGGLETQYF,TGTGCCAGCAGTTGGGAAGGGGGCCTCGAGACCCAGTACTTC
TRBV3-1/TRBV3-2,TRBJ2-1,.,TRBD2,CASSQPGLAGGWAYNEQFF,TGTGCCAGCAGCCAACCGGGACTAGCGGGAGGGTGGGCCTACAATGAGCAGTTCTTC
TRBV7-6,TRBJ2-2,.,.,CASSPLPGQNTGELFF,TGTGCCAGCAGCCCCCTACCGGGACAGAACACCGGGGAGCTGTTTTTT
TRBV2,TRBJ2-7,.,.,CASSARVGDYEQYF,TGTGCCAGCAGTGCCAGGGTAGGGGACTACGAGCAGTACTTC
TRBV7-9,TRBJ2-7,.,TRBD1,CASSPGGSSYEQYF,TGTGCCAGCAGTCCAGGGGGCAGCTCCTACGAGCAGTACTTC
TRBV10-3,TRBJ2-5,.,.,CAISGGTSDSETQYF,TGTGCCATCAGCGGTGGGACATCGGACTCAGAGACCCAGTACTTC
TRBV6-1,TRBJ1-2,.,.,CASSEFWGNYGYTF,TGTGCCAGCAGTGAATTTTGGGGAAACTATGGCTACACCTTC
TRBV7-2,TRBJ2-7,.,.,CASSLEPTGKGEQYF,TGTGCCAGCAGCTTAGAGCCCACAGGGAAGGGGGAGCAGTACTTC
TRBV11-3,TRBJ2-1,.,.,CASSPAGGGPAEQFF,TGTGCCAGCAGCCCCGCAGGGGGAGGGCCAGCCGAGCAGTTCTTC
TRBV2,TRBJ2-7,.,.,CASSAEAWAGREQYF,TGTGCCAGCAGTGCTGAGGCGTGGGCAGGACGCGAGCAGTACTTC
TRBV14,TRBJ1-2,few,.,CASSPLENYGYTF,TGTGCCAGCTCTCCCTTGGAGAACTATGGCTACACCTTC
TRBV12-5,TRBJ2-5,.,TRBD1,CASGPGTGDGTQYF,TGTGCTAGTGGGCCGGGGACAGGGGATGGGACCCAGTACTTC
TRBV29-1,TRBJ1-2,few,TRBD1,CSVVPGQRNYGYTF,TGCAGCGTAGTGCCGGGACAGCGAAACTATGGCTACACCTTC
TRBV7-8,TRBJ1-5,.,.,CASRLTGRAQQDQPQHF,TGTGCCAGCAGACTTACTGGGCGGGCCCAGCAAGATCAGCCCCAGCATTTT
TRBV18,TRBJ1-2,.,.,CASSRDANYGYTF,TGTGCCAGCTCCAGGGATGCTAACTATGGCTACACCTTC
TRBV28,TRBJ1-3,.,.,CASSSTGRNTIYF,TGTGCCAGCAGTTCCACGGGGAGAAACACCATATATTTT
TRBV19,TRBJ2-7,.,.,CASSTGPEDYEQYF,TGTGCCAGTAGTACCGGGCCCGAAGACTACGAGCAGTACTTC
TRBV2,TRBJ1-2,once,TRBD1,CASSAGTGERGGYTF,TGTGCCAGCAGTGCCGGGACAGGGGAACGGGGCGGCTACACCTTC
TRBV7-9,TRBJ2-7,.,TRBD2,CASSLAPIWGSGTYEQYF,TGTGCCAGCAGCTTAGCGCCAATCTGGGGTAGCGGGACATACGAGCAGTACTTC
TRBV29-1,TRBJ2-1,.,TRBD2,CSVGSSGRNEQFF,TGCAGCGTTGGGTCTAGCGGAAGGAATGAGCAGTTCTTC
TRBV19,TRBJ1-1,.,.,CASDRGLNTEAFF,TGTGCCAGTGATAGGGGATTGAACACTGAAGCTTTCTTT
TRBV19,TRBJ2-2,.,TRBD1,CASSTGTANTGELFF,TGTGCCAGTAGTACGGGGACAGCGAACACCGGGGAGCTGTTTTTT
TRBV5-1,TRBJ2-3,.,TRBD1,CASSSGQAGTDTQYF,TGCGCCAGCAGCTCGGGACAGGCCGGGACAGATACGCAGTATTTT
TRBV7-9,TRBJ1-6,once,.,CASSLSGEQSPLHF,TGTGCCAGCAGCTTATCAGGGGAGCAGTCACCCCTCCACTTT
TRBV6-5,TRBJ2-7,.,TRBD2,CASSYAAGGSIYEQYF,TGTGCCAGCAGTTACGCAGCGGGAGGTTCCATCTACGAGCAGTACTTC